Shown below are 9 T cell receptor beta chains from a single sample sequenced in a study of T cell repertoires in cytomegalovirus infection. Each CDR3 protein gets one entry after TCRdb re-called the reads with MiXCR. The sample lists more than 200,000 distinct CDR3 sequences, approximately 10% occurring once. Sequenced: PBMCs. All receptors derive from a human donor in good health (CMV status not recorded). Some clones in this sample may be carry-over from other donors' samples.

This clonotype was seen a few times. This sequence joins TRBV5-1 and TRBJ1-2; 9 bases align to TRBD1. Unmatched junction bases numbered 4, after V lost 4 bases and J lost 9 bases. CDR3 length: 12 residues. The V gene's germline CDR1 is SGHRS and CDR2 YFSETQ. The DNA of the CDR3 is TGCGCCAGCAGCATTGGGACAGGGCGCTACACCTTC. As protein: CASSIGTGRYTF.

In this sample, this clonotype turned up many times. The chain links TRBV7-2 to TRBJ2-3; the D gene is possibly TRBD2 (6 bases). The CDR3 covers 16 residues. Per germline, CDR1 SGHTA and CDR2 FQGNSA. Trimming removed 1 base from V and 2 bases from J, with 13 bases in between. The CDR3 here is CASSLEALAPTDTQYF. In nucleotides, the CDR3 is TGTGCCAGCAGCTTAGAAGCTCTAGCGCCCACAGATACGCAGTATTTT.

This clonotype was picked up many times. V and J are TRBV7-6 and TRBJ1-1, with D uncertain. There are 15 residues in the CDR3. The V and J ends lost 4 bases and 1 base respectively, with 13 bases between them. Germline assignment: CDR1 SGHVS and CDR2 FNYEAQ. The CDR3 loop is CASSSGPRGNTEAFF. The CDR3 DNA reads TGTGCCAGCAGCTCCGGGCCTCGGGGGAACACTGAAGCTTTCTTT.

This clonotype was counted many times. The rearrangement joins TRBV18 to TRBJ1-2; perhaps TRBD1 as D (5 bases). V lost 3 bases, J lost 2 bases, and 10 bases lay in between. In germline, CDR1 is KGHSH, CDR2 LQKENI. This CDR3 region has 14 residues. Written as DNA, the CDR3 is TGTGCCAGCTCACCGCTGACAGACAACTATGGCTACACCTTC. Its protein is CASSPLTDNYGYTF.

The chain employs TRBV9 and TRBJ2-7; perhaps TRBD2 as D (7 bases). Germline assignment: CDR1 SGDLS and CDR2 YYNGEE. V dropped 4 bases and J dropped 0 bases, with 20 bases sitting between them. The CDR3 has 17 residues. In DNA form, the CDR3 reads TGTGCCAGCAGCCTCAAATGGGCGGGGGCCGACTCCTACGAGCAGTACTTC. Its protein is CASSLKWAGADSYEQYF.

The chain links TRBV7-8 to TRBJ2-7, with 7 bases fitting TRBD1. The CDR3 length is 14 residues. Germline loops: CDR1 SGHVS, CDR2 FQNEAQ. The J segment lost 3 bases and the V segment lost 2 bases, leaving 4 bases of the junction unmatched. The CDR3 sequence is CASSLYAGGYEQYF. Written as DNA, the CDR3 is TGTGCCAGCAGCTTATACGCAGGGGGCTACGAGCAGTACTTC.

At least ten counts were recorded for this clonotype. The V gene is TRBV28, the J gene TRBJ1-1, with TRBD1 matching 10 bases. The J segment lost 1 base and the V segment lost 9 bases, leaving 8 bases of the junction unmatched. From germline, CDR1 is MDHEN and CDR2 SYDVKM. This CDR3 is 15 amino acids long. The CDR3 loop is CASATGGLKNTEAFF. CDR3 coding DNA: TGTGCCAGTGCGACAGGGGGCCTTAAGAACACTGAAGCTTTCTTT. The variable domain in full, with the rest retrieved from reference TRBV28 and TRBJ1-1, is DVKVTQSSRYLVKRTGEKVFLECVQDMDHENMFWYRQDPGLGLRLIYFSYDVKMKEKGDIPEGYSVSREKKERFSLILESASTNQTSMYLCASATGGLKNTEAFFGQGTRLTVV.

Ten or more counts support this clonotype. The V gene is TRBV7-9, the J gene TRBJ2-7, with 7 bases aligning to TRBD1. Germline V gene data show CDR1 as SEHNR and CDR2 as FQNEAQ (reference sequence). This CDR3 region has 14 residues. The trim removed 5 bases at V and 3 bases at J, leaving 7 bases unmatched. CDR3 sequence: CASSADRVRYEQYF. As DNA, the CDR3 is TGTGCCAGCAGCGCAGACAGGGTCCGCTACGAGCAGTACTTC.

This clonotype was found many times. The V call is TRBV4-3, the J call TRBJ1-4; D unclear. This CDR3 is 14 amino acids long. Germline CDR1 and CDR2: LGHNA and YSLEER. V dropped 1 base and J dropped 7 bases, with 10 bases sitting between them. CDR3 in DNA: TGCGCCAGCAGCCAAGTTGGGTCCGGTGAAAAACTGTTTTTT. This sequence encodes CASSQVGSGEKLFF.